Each of the 21 T cell receptor beta chains below was sequenced from the same sample in a study of T cell repertoires and HLA-DP antigens. CD4+ cells expanded for around 15 days were restimulated 20 to 25 h with allogeneic-DPB1 HeLa cells. Retrovirally transduced HeLa cells with HLA-DPA1/DPB1, HLA-DM, invariant chain and CD80 served as stimulators. Produced via immunoSEQ multiplex PCR; TCRdb's table is partial and in-frame only. The sample comprises 3,500 to 4,000 clones, 76% of which are singletons, and 20% to 25% rests with the top ten. Source material: CD137- CD4+ T cells from cultured PBMCs. All receptors derive from a woman aged 18-29 years in good health and CMV-seronegative.

This clone occurred once. The chain employs TRBV7-9 and TRBJ1-4, with D unresolved. V lost 8 bases to trimming and J lost 0 bases, with 10 bases between them. The CDR3 extends over 14 amino acids. Germline-derived CDR1 and CDR2 are SEHNR and FQNEAQ (reference sequence). CDR3: CASPRGATNEKLFF. DNA of the CDR3: TGTGCCAGCCCCCGCGGAGCAACTAATGAAAAACTGTTTTTT.

This clone has a handful of counts. The chain couples TRBV19 to TRBJ1-5, with a possible D match to TRBD1 (6 bases). Germline V gene sequence: CDR1 LNHDA, CDR2 SQIVND (reference sequence). V was shortened by 3 bases and J by 5 bases, with 14 bases between the two germline ends. The CDR3 runs to 15 residues. In DNA, the CDR3 is TGTGCCAGTAGTATGAAGGGGGGACTGCATCAGCCCCAGCATTTT. As protein: CASSMKGGLHQPQHF.

This chain uses TRBV19 with TRBJ1-2, with D hard to call. The germline CDR1 and CDR2 sequences are LNHDA and SQIVND (reference sequence). Between the trimmed V and J ends, which lost 7 bases and 4 bases, there was a span of 10 bases. This CDR3 contains 12 residues. The CDR3 bases are TGTGCCAGTATGGGGTTGAGCTATGGCTACACCTTC. It specifies CASMGLSYGYTF.

The chain is built from TRBV9 and TRBJ2-3, with D unresolved. V dropped 3 bases and J dropped 0 bases, with 8 bases sitting between them. The CDR3 covers 14 residues. Germline assignment: CDR1 SGDLS and CDR2 YYNGEE. Written as DNA, the CDR3 is TGTGCCAGCAGCGCCCAAGCTAGCACAGATACGCAGTATTTT. Amino acids: CASSAQASTDTQYF.

This chain uses TRBV7-8 with TRBJ2-7, with 12 positions matching TRBD2. CDR3 length: 17 residues. The V segment lost 1 base and the J segment 6 bases; nucleotides outside the gene matches: 10. CDR1 is SGHVS, CDR2 FQNEAQ, per germline. The DNA for the CDR3 is TGTGCCAGCAGCTTAGTCCTAGCGGGAGGGCCTTGGGTCGAGCAGTACTTC. Translated, it gives CASSLVLAGGPWVEQYF.

The J gene is TRBJ2-7, the V gene TRBV28, with D possibly matching TRBD2 (6 bases). Germline assignment: CDR1 MDHEN and CDR2 SYDVKM. The length of the CDR3 is 13 residues. V lost 6 bases to trimming and J lost 2 bases, with 11 bases between them. Here the CDR3 reads CASSPAGTYEQYF. The DNA for the CDR3 is TGTGCCAGCAGCCCGGCGGGGACCTACGAGCAGTACTTC.

J is TRBJ2-2 and V is TRBV9; 8 bases fit TRBD1. Germline V gives CDR1 SGDLS, CDR2 YYNGEE. The V gene end was trimmed by 3 bases and the J gene end by 2 bases; junction bases not matched to a gene: 6. The CDR3 consists of 16 residues. This CDR3 is CASSARQGLNTGELFF. The CDR3 DNA sequence: TGTGCCAGCAGCGCCCGACAGGGGCTAAACACCGGGGAGCTGTTTTTT. The full variable domain, in which reference TRBV9 and TRBJ2-2 provide the parts outside the CDR3, is DSGVTQTPKHLITATGQRVTLRCSPRSGDLSVYWYQQSLDQGLQFLIQYYNGEERAKGNILERFSAQQFPDLHSELNLSSLELGDSALYFCASSARQGLNTGELFFGEGSRLTVL.

The chain employs TRBV29-1 and TRBJ2-1; TRBD1 aligns across 8 bases. CDR1 is SQVTM and CDR2 is ANQGSEA in the germline V gene. Unmatched junction bases numbered 10, after V lost 6 bases and J lost 6 bases. The CDR3 has 14 amino acids. The chain's CDR3 is CSVLRDRTFNEQFF. DNA for the CDR3: TGCAGCGTCCTTAGGGACAGGACTTTCAATGAGCAGTTCTTC.

This clone was picked up a small number of times. This chain joins TRBV5-1 and TRBJ1-1, with D maybe TRBD1 (5 bases). The germline gives CDR1 SGHRS, CDR2 YFSETQ. Trimming pared 3 bases from V and 0 bases from J, leaving 12 bases between. The CDR3 extends over 15 amino acids. The CDR3 here is CASSSSGFMNTEAFF. CDR3 nucleotides: TGCGCCAGCAGCTCATCAGGGTTCATGAACACTGAAGCTTTCTTT.

The table lists this clone with a count of one. The chain carries TRBV19 and TRBJ2-5; 12 bases are shared with TRBD1. Germline values: CDR1 LNHDA, CDR2 SQIVND (reference sequence). This CDR3 comprises 18 residues. J gave up 2 bases and V 3 bases, and 10 bases lay outside the gene matches. The CDR3 region is CASSIAGTGGAGQETQYF. CDR3 nucleotide sequence: TGTGCCAGTAGTATTGCAGGGACAGGGGGCGCAGGTCAAGAGACCCAGTACTTC.

J is TRBJ1-3 and V is TRBV7-9; D may be TRBD1 (5 bases). V was clipped by 5 bases and J by 3 bases, with 14 bases between them. The length of the CDR3 is 15 residues. Germline loops: CDR1 SEHNR, CDR2 FQNEAQ (reference sequence). The CDR3 DNA sequence: TGTGCCAGCAGCCCTAAATCCAGGGTTGGAAACACCATATATTTT. The encoded protein is CASSPKSRVGNTIYF.

The chain recombines TRBV5-1 with TRBJ1-2, with TRBD1 identical over 10 bases. The CDR3 loop spans 15 amino acids. V dropped 4 bases and J dropped 3; count of bases not matched to a gene: 6. Germline CDR1 SGHRS, CDR2 YFSETQ. The CDR3 region is CASSRDRGRDYGYTF. Here the CDR3 DNA reads TGCGCCAGCAGCCGGGACAGGGGAAGAGACTATGGCTACACCTTC.

Points on this clone: The same CDR3 is also encoded by other DNA sequences in this sample. The V gene is TRBV7-9, the J gene TRBJ2-7; 7 nucleotides align to TRBD2. Germline CDR1 reads SEHNR; CDR2 reads FQNEAQ (reference sequence). The CDR3 has 13 amino acids. The trim removed 6 bases at V and 2 bases at J, leaving 4 bases unmatched. The CDR3 DNA reads TGTGCCAGCAGTCCGGGAGGTGCCTACGAGCAGTACGTC. It encodes CASSPGGAYEQYV.

Here the CDR3 reads CASSEAGSQTDTQYF. DNA of the CDR3: TGCGCCAGCAGTGAGGCAGGCTCGCAGACAGATACGCAGTATTTT. The V gene is TRBV10-1, the J gene TRBJ2-3; D unclear. With 2 bases removed from V and 3 bases from J, the gap between germline ends came to 12 bases. The CDR3 contains 15 residues. Germline assignment: CDR1 WNHNN and CDR2 SYGVQD (reference sequence).

V usage is TRBV29-1 and J usage is TRBJ1-2; no firm D call. Trimming took 3 bases from V and 4 from J, leaving 6 bases between them. The CDR3 runs to 11 residues. The germline CDR1 and CDR2 sequences are SQVTM and ANQGSEA. CDR3 nucleotide sequence: TGCAGCGTTGACAGGCTCTATGGCTACACCTTC. This sequence encodes CSVDRLYGYTF.

The J gene is TRBJ2-3, the V gene TRBV6-6, with D perhaps matching TRBD2 (6 bases). Germline V gene sequence: CDR1 MNHNY, CDR2 SVGAGI (reference sequence). Trimming removed 5 bases at V and 7 bases at J, with 16 bases between. The CDR3 covers 14 residues. CDR3 protein: CASSTSGSTYTQYF. In nucleotides, the CDR3 is TGTGCCAGCAGTACTTCCGGGAGCACGTATACGCAGTATTTT.

V usage is TRBV7-2 and J usage is TRBJ2-3; D is uncertain. The V gene lost 3 bases and the J gene lost 2 bases, with 12 bases spanning the gap. Germline CDR1 SGHTA, CDR2 FQGNSA. CDR3 length: 15 amino acids. The CDR3 DNA is TGTGCCAGCAGCTTGTCTCCTAGAGACACAGATACGCAGTATTTT. Protein sequence: CASSLSPRDTDTQYF.

The chain carries TRBV9 and TRBJ2-2; 11 bases map to TRBD2. This CDR3 is 14 amino acids long. V trimming: 3 bases; J trimming: 6 bases; junction bases outside the gene matches: 1. Per the germline V gene, CDR1 is SGDLS and CDR2 is YYNGEE. The CDR3 nucleotides read TGTGCCAGCAGCGCACTAGCGGGAGCCGGGGAGCTGTTTTTT. Its protein product is CASSALAGAGELFF.

The genes are TRBV5-1 and TRBJ1-1, with a weak D call TRBD1 (5 bases). The CDR3 runs to 14 residues. The V end was cut by 0 bases, the J end by 4 bases, with 10 bases between. Germline CDR1 reads SGHRS; CDR2 reads YFSETQ. CDR3 protein: CASSLEAGGTEAFF. For the CDR3, the DNA is TGCGCCAGCAGCTTGGAGGCGGGGGGCACTGAAGCTTTCTTT.

This clone was counted only a few times. V usage is TRBV7-9 and J usage is TRBJ1-1; 9 bases map to TRBD1. CDR3 length: 15 amino acids. CDR1 SEHNR and CDR2 FQNEAQ come from the germline V gene (reference sequence). With 4 bases clipped from V and 0 bases from J, the junction kept 3 bases outside the gene matches. CDR3 coding DNA: TGTGCCAGCAGCTATGACAGGGGGATGAACACTGAAGCTTTCTTT. It is translated as CASSYDRGMNTEAFF.

Of note for this clone: Compared with germline, one end of the junction differs, possibly owing to a read error. This chain uses TRBV7-7 with TRBJ2-2; 12 nucleotides agree with TRBD2. The CDR3 is 20 residues long. CDR1 and CDR2 (germline): SSHAT, FNYEAQ (reference sequence). The CDR3 spells CASSLSRRALAGGPPGELFF. The CDR3 DNA reads TGTGCTAGCAGCTTGTCCCGTCGAGCTCTAGCGGGAGGGCCCCCCGGGGAGCTGTTTTTT.